This T cell receptor beta chain was observed in a study of blood T cells in healthy people across ages (dated by TCRdb to 2015 to 2017). Background for the entire study: In model experiments, template switching captured about one uniquely barcoded TCR beta cDNA molecule for every two T cells. Using the same blood draw, the study looked at two additional independent replicas of 1 million unique cDNA reads for two donors, one aged 18 to 30 and the other aged 80 or older. To track age-related changes in TCR beta repertoire diversity, the study relied on deep sequencing normalized with unique cDNA molecular identifiers. Donors were grouped into four age groups: young (average approximately 16 years), middle-aged (approximately 41), aged (roughly 62) and long-lived (less than 85).

The 40 or so donors, aged about 6 to 100 years, were systemically healthy Caucasian individuals from Russia. Each donor gave ten milliliters of peripheral blood, drawn into EDTA-treated Vacutainer tubes. PBMCs were isolated by Ficoll-Paque density-gradient centrifugation, with at least 6 million obtained per sample. Trizol reagent was used to extract total RNA from PBMCs, with at least 6 micrograms per sample. The percentages of naive CD45RAhigh/CD27high T cells were determined by flow cytometry on a PBMC aliquot from every donor. Findings and caveats that apply to the study as a whole: Compared with the aged group, the long-lived group had more naive CD4+ T cells, fewer expanded clones and increased TCR diversity, a pattern suggesting age selection. Bulk unsorted PBMC profiling prevented conclusive comparison of naive and antigen-experienced compartments. Because the CMV infection status of the donors was unknown, age-related changes in expanded clonotypes may potentially have been confounded. There was a strong correlation between observed TCR beta diversity and the percentage of naive T cells measured by flow cytometry. Observed TCR beta diversity per million T cells fell roughly linearly with age, and a significant reduction was already apparent by age around 39. Estimates of total diversity based on one million sequenced T cells were regarded as lower bounds and as underestimates.

Comment on this clonotype: The target of this receptor is not known. It has no much larger one-base neighbor in the sample; base qualities were not kept.

In the germline V gene (reference sequence), CDR1 corresponds to DFQATT and CDR2 to SNEGSKA. V loses 2 bases of germline sequence and J loses 1 base, and the interval between the two ends is 13 bases. Including the terminal cysteine and phenylalanine, the CDR3 comprises 15 residues. Just the 45-base CDR3 DNA is kept, in frame starting at base 1. The library was generated by 5' RACE. These reads were obtained on an Illumina HiSeq 2500. A second PCR of 7 to 11 cycles was performed with a sample-barcoded 5' primer and a J-beta primer mix. A unique molecular identifier was introduced onto each TCR beta cDNA molecule by a template-switch 5' adaptor carrying 12 random nucleotides. At least 2.5 million CDR3-containing paired-end reads were obtained from each sample. First-strand cDNA synthesis was performed from all RNA using the Mint cDNA synthesis kit, with priming by a TRBC-specific oligonucleotide. All cDNA was treated with uracil-DNA glycosylase and then went through a first 18-cycle PCR with the universal primers M1SS and BC2_uni_R. Per the authors' processing: Normalization of each sample was performed by random selection of 1 million high-quality reads, each carrying a distinct molecular identifier. Reads with shared molecular identifiers were discarded instead of being binned into consensus sequences. MiTCR, set to a Q25 quality threshold and the strictest error-elimination algorithm, was used for CDR3 identification, clonotype clustering and error correction. Lower-bound total TCR beta diversity was estimated with a nonparametric unseen species model using Euler transformation. TCRdb's own reprocessing of the public reads used fastp at Q25 and MiXCR and kept productive beta chains. Under each unique CDR3 protein, matching rows form one entry showing the most common genes and DNA. Clone size and V and J calls follow TCRdb, not the original study. The sample contains around 800,000 distinct CDR3 sequences, more than 25% of them found a single time. Clones ranked in the top ten supply 2.5% to 3.5% of the sample.

The data were also submitted as part of a second study, on T cells of mothers and their children. The second paper further reports: Nine systemically healthy Caucasian individuals, comprising three mothers and their six children, were included as donors. cDNA synthesis consumed the entire amount of extracted RNA, loaded at roughly 1.5 ug RNA in each 15 ul reaction. In the second PCR, the M1S primer introduced both the sample barcodes and 2-4 random nucleotides. Each mother yielded over 8 million TCR beta CDR3 reads and each child roughly 3.1 million reads. In both related and unrelated pairs, thymic selection shapes the output of TCR recombination in a similar way, with inherited differences having only a minor effect. Normalized repertoire overlap in related mother-child pairs was always slightly higher than in unrelated mother-child pairs, but the difference was never significant. Persistent microchimeric T cell clones were not detected, at a sensitivity of approximately 100 clones per million clonotypes. In the study, deep NGS was used to compare the TCR beta repertoires of mothers and children, and features distinguishing related mother-child pairs from unrelated individuals were sought. Mothers averaged roughly 40 +/- 4 years of age and children averaged about 10 +/- 4 years. After adapter ligation with NEBNext reagents, the libraries were sequenced on Illumina HiSeq 2000 with 100+100 nt paired-end reads. To prevent cross-contamination, the mother and child libraries were prepared a month apart and were sequenced in separate runs. Each donor had between roughly 500,000 and 2,200,000 distinct TCR beta clonotypes identified. Naive TCR beta clonotypes were estimated from low-frequency clonotypes matched to each donor's FACS-determined naive share, without sorting.

Recombination linked TRBV20-1 to TRBJ2-3; 5 matching bases give a weak D call of TRBD2. The sequence derives from a boy younger than 18 in good health. Sequencing input: blood. The DNA sequence is TGCAGTGCTAGACCGACCCAGAGGGGCACAGATACGCAGTATTTT. It translates as CSARPTQRGTDTQYF.